The 27 T cell receptor beta chains presented below share a single source sample, sequenced in a study of human T cells and chemical hapten exposure. The time point here: patch test 3, about 24 weeks after DPC sensitization. Treatment: therapeutic diphenylcyclopropenone sensitization with weekly scalp DPC. TCRdb called the RACE reads again in MiXCR, with one record for every CDR3 protein. This table holds approximately 80,000 distinct CDR3 sequences, under 15% found once. Sequenced material: whole blood, taken in connection with sensitization to the hapten diphenylcyclopropenone (DPC). These TCRs come from a woman in her fifties or sixties with alopecia areata. Some clones in this sample may be carry-over from other donors' samples.

The rearrangement joins TRBV20-1 to TRBJ1-2; D is uncertain. The CDR3 is made up of 13 amino acids. Germline lookup yields CDR1 DFQATT and CDR2 SNEGSKA (reference sequence). Trimming took 6 bases from V and 0 from J, leaving 11 bases between them. CDR3 residues: CSAQDTANYGYTF. The DNA for the CDR3 is TGCAGTGCCCAAGACACTGCTAACTATGGCTACACCTTC.

This clonotype was counted ten times or more. The chain recombines TRBV14 with TRBJ2-7; no firm D call. V lost 0 bases, J lost 6 bases, and 12 bases lay in between. The CDR3 contains 14 residues. Germline loops: CDR1 SGHDN, CDR2 FVKESK. CDR3 sequence: CASSQDIARSEQYF. CDR3 in DNA: TGTGCCAGCAGCCAAGATATCGCGAGGAGCGAGCAGTACTTC.

This clonotype was seen a few times. This rearrangement joins TRBV10-3 to TRBJ2-1, with D tentatively TRBD1 or TRBD2 (5 bases each). Per the germline V gene, CDR1 is ENHRY and CDR2 is SYGVKD. This CDR3 contains 12 residues. Trimming left V 11 bases short and J 9 bases short, with 17 bases between. In DNA form, the CDR3 reads TGTGCCTCCAGGGACGCGCGTCGTGAGCAGTTCTTC. Translation: CASRDARREQFF.

The V and J genes are TRBV5-1 and TRBJ1-1; D uncertain. CDR1 and CDR2 from the germline V gene are SGHRS and YFSETQ. Trimming removed 7 bases at V and 1 base at J, with 11 bases between. The CDR3 spans 13 residues. The CDR3 sequence is CASGRTENTEAFF. CDR3 nucleotides: TGCGCCAGCGGACGGACGGAGAACACTGAAGCTTTCTTT.

This clonotype has a count of ten or more. The genes are TRBV20-1 and TRBJ1-1; D unresolved. The V end was cut by 6 bases, the J end by 1 base, with 12 bases between. Germline loops: CDR1 DFQATT, CDR2 SNEGSKA (reference sequence). The CDR3 contains 13 residues. CDR3: CSAKDPGNTEAFF. The CDR3 DNA sequence: TGCAGTGCCAAGGACCCGGGGAACACTGAAGCTTTCTTT.

There are many counts of this clonotype. This chain links TRBV3-1 with TRBJ2-2; D uncertain. CDR1 and CDR2 from the germline V gene are LGHDT and YNNKEL (reference sequence). The V gene lost 2 bases and the J gene lost 4 bases, with 14 bases spanning the gap. The CDR3 length is 16 residues. The CDR3 spells CASSQHPKAGTGELFF. CDR3 in DNA: TGTGCCAGCAGCCAACACCCAAAGGCCGGCACCGGGGAGCTGTTTTTT.

The chain employs TRBV20-1 and TRBJ2-2; TRBD1 matches 7 bases. Trimming took 5 bases from V and 3 from J; bases not matched to a gene: 3. From germline, CDR1 is DFQATT and CDR2 SNEGSKA (reference sequence). CDR3 size: 13 residues. The CDR3 region is CSAPGQYTGELFF. The CDR3, as DNA: TGCAGTGCTCCGGGACAGTACACCGGGGAGCTGTTTTTT.

Notes on this clonotype: The junction does not match germline at one end; this may be a read error. The chain links TRBV14 to TRBJ2-1, with D possibly being TRBD2 (5 bases). Looked up from germline, CDR1 is SGHDN and CDR2 is FVKESK. This CDR3 comprises 14 residues. The chain's CDR3 is CASSLLLGSYNEQF. Written as DNA, the CDR3 is TGTGCCAGCAGCCTGCTACTAGGCTCCTACAATGAGCAGTTC.

The chain couples TRBV5-6 to TRBJ1-3, with unresolved D. The CDR3 loop spans 14 amino acids. The V gene lost 2 bases and the J gene lost 4 bases, with 10 bases spanning the gap. The germline gives CDR1 SGHDT, CDR2 YYEEEE. The CDR3 protein is CASSLDHPGNTIYF. The DNA for the CDR3 is TGTGCCAGCAGCTTAGATCATCCCGGAAACACCATATATTTT.

This chain connects TRBV11-2 to TRBJ2-6; 9 bases are shared with TRBD1. The germline gives CDR1 SGHAT, CDR2 FQNNGV. V shed 5 bases and J 4 bases; nucleotides not matched to a gene: 6. The length of the CDR3 is 16 residues. The CDR3 sequence: CASSARTGVGANVLTF. The CDR3 region has the DNA TGTGCCAGCAGCGCAAGGACAGGGGTCGGGGCCAACGTCCTGACTTTC.

CDR3 loop: CSASAGTWGYEQYF. The CDR3 DNA is TGCAGTGCTAGTGCCGGGACATGGGGCTACGAGCAGTACTTC. This chain connects TRBV20-1 to TRBJ2-7, with D perhaps matching TRBD1 (6 bases). This CDR3 has 14 amino acids. The germline V and J ends were trimmed by 3 bases and 3 bases, with 15 bases remaining between them. Germline lookup yields CDR1 DFQATT and CDR2 SNEGSKA (reference sequence).

This clonotype was seen a few times. The J gene is TRBJ1-2, the V gene TRBV29-1; no reliable D call. The V gene's germline CDR1 is SQVTM and CDR2 ANQGSEA. V dropped 3 bases and J dropped 1 base, with 9 bases sitting between them. The CDR3 runs 13 residues. In DNA, the CDR3 is TGCAGCGTTGATTTCCGGTATAACTATGGCTACACCTTC. Translated: CSVDFRYNYGYTF.

This chain joins TRBV12-5 and TRBJ2-1, with TRBD2 matching 7 bases. The CDR3 runs 15 residues. The V gene end was trimmed by 4 bases and the J gene end by 10 bases; junction bases not matched to a gene: 13. Germline V gene data show CDR1 as LGHNT and CDR2 as FRNRAP. The CDR3 nucleotides are TGTGCTAGTGGTTCACACCGGGAGGCAATGAAGGAGCAGTTCTTC. Its translation is CASGSHREAMKEQFF.

The chain is built from TRBV5-6 and TRBJ2-7, with unresolved D. V shed 2 bases and J shed 3 bases, with 18 bases lying between them. CDR3 length: 16 amino acids. The germline V gene has CDR1 SGHDT and CDR2 YYEEEE. The chain's CDR3 is CASSLGSLHPLYEQYF. The CDR3 DNA reads as TGTGCCAGCAGCTTAGGCAGCCTCCATCCCCTCTACGAGCAGTACTTC.

This clonotype has more than one count but fewer than ten. V gene TRBV28 combines with J gene TRBJ1-1; TRBD1 might be the D (6 bases). CDR3 length equals 15 residues. Germline values: CDR1 MDHEN, CDR2 SYDVKM. Between the trimmed V and J ends, which lost 6 bases and 5 bases, there was a span of 19 bases. CDR3 residues: CASRPPSGAGTEAFF. As DNA, the CDR3 is TGTGCCAGCAGACCACCATCAGGGGCGGGTACTGAAGCTTTCTTT.

This clonotype was detected only a few times. The CDR3 nucleotides are TGTGCCAGCAGTCTCCTTATAGCGGGTTCCTACAATGAGCAGTTCTTC. Encoded protein: CASSLLIAGSYNEQFF. This chain connects TRBV12-3 or TRBV12-4 to TRBJ2-1; 7 bases align to TRBD2. Trimming at V came to 5 bases and at J to 1 base, leaving 8 bases not matched to a gene. CDR3 length equals 16 residues.

This clonotype came up a few times. V and J are TRBV7-2 and TRBJ1-6; D not resolved. This CDR3 has 17 residues. Germline V gene sequence: CDR1 SGHTA, CDR2 FQGNSA. V was trimmed by 4 bases and J by 9 bases, leaving 22 bases between them. The CDR3 DNA sequence: TGTGCCAGCAGCTCGGAAGCGGTGGACGACGGTGTTTCACCCCTCCACTTT. Translation gives CASSSEAVDDGVSPLHF.

This clonotype was observed at least ten times. The J gene is TRBJ2-1, the V gene TRBV4-2; 16 positions agree with TRBD2. After removal of 1 base from V and 4 bases from J, the junction contained 4 bases not matched to a gene. The CDR3 extends over 18 amino acids. CDR1 LGHNA and CDR2 YNFKEQ come from the germline V gene. The CDR3 DNA follows: TGTGCCAGCAGCCAAGCCCCGGGACTAGCGGGAGGGTACAATGAGCAGTTCTTC. Amino acid sequence: CASSQAPGLAGGYNEQFF.

This clonotype was detected ten times or more. V usage is TRBV7-2 and J usage is TRBJ2-7; a possible D gene is TRBD1 (5 bases). The germline V gene has CDR1 SGHTA and CDR2 FQGNSA. This CDR3 comprises 14 residues. V was trimmed by 2 bases and J by 5 bases, leaving 13 bases between them. CDR3 sequence: CASSLFQGTDEQYF. CDR3 nucleotide sequence: TGTGCCAGCAGCTTATTCCAGGGTACAGACGAGCAGTACTTC.

This clonotype was observed at least ten times. The chain joins TRBV27 to TRBJ1-2; TRBD1 matches 8 bases. V lost 9 bases to trimming and J lost 7 bases; unmatched junction nucleotides: 1. CDR1 and CDR2 from the germline V gene are MNHEY and SMNVEV (reference sequence). The CDR3 runs to 10 residues. The CDR3 sequence is CARDRVGYTF. The CDR3 DNA reads TGTGCCAGGGACAGGGTTGGCTACACCTTC.

The chain couples TRBV10-3 to TRBJ2-7; TRBD2 might be the D (6 bases). The CDR3 has 13 residues. V gave up 6 bases and J gave up 3 bases, with 12 bases separating them. The germline CDR1 and CDR2 sequences are ENHRY and SYGVKD. For the CDR3, the DNA is TGTGCCATCAGCCGGGACTCAGTCTACGAGCAGTACTTC. The encoded protein is CAISRDSVYEQYF.

There are many counts of this clonotype. CDR3 protein: CAIALTSAPPNEQFF. The CDR3 nucleotides are TGTGCCATCGCTCTGACTAGCGCCCCCCCAAATGAGCAGTTCTTC. This chain joins TRBV10-3 and TRBJ2-1; TRBD2 aligns across 8 bases. The CDR3 has 15 residues. V shed 8 bases and J 7 bases; nucleotides not matched to a gene: 13. Germline CDR1 and CDR2: ENHRY and SYGVKD.

On this clonotype itself: This sequence may be a read error, since a much larger clone differs from it by one base. The rearrangement uses TRBV6-6 and TRBJ1-4, with 9 bases fitting TRBD1. The CDR3 spans 15 residues. Germline V lookup: CDR1 MNHNY, CDR2 SVGAGI (reference sequence). In DNA form, the CDR3 reads TGTGCCAGCAGACCCGGGACAGGGCTTAATGAAAATCTGTTTTTT. Translating it yields CASRPGTGLNENLFF.

This chain connects TRBV9 to TRBJ1-1; D unclear. Between the trimmed V and J ends, which lost 3 bases and 7 bases, there was a span of 16 bases. The CDR3 is made up of 14 amino acids. Looked up from germline, CDR1 is SGDLS and CDR2 is YYNGEE. For the CDR3, the DNA is TGTGCCAGCAGCGCCCTCACATCCAGGAGTGAAGCTTTCTTT. It translates to CASSALTSRSEAFF.

This clonotype has more than one count but fewer than ten. This chain uses TRBV7-2 with TRBJ2-7, with 11 positions matching TRBD1. The V gene end was trimmed by 1 base and the J gene end by 3 bases; junction bases not matched to a gene: 2. Germline assignment: CDR1 SGHTA and CDR2 FQGNSA. This CDR3 has 15 amino acids. The CDR3 DNA follows: TGTGCCAGCAGCTTAGGGACAGGGGGCTTCTACGAGCAGTACTTC. This sequence encodes CASSLGTGGFYEQYF. The full variable domain, rest sourced from reference TRBV7-2 and TRBJ2-7, is GAGVSQSPSNKVTEKGKDVELRCDPISGHTALYWYRQSLGQGLEFLIYFQGNSAPDKSGLPSDRFSAERTGGSVSTLTIQRTQQEDSAVYLCASSLGTGGFYEQYFGPGTRLTVT.

This clonotype was recorded many times. The J gene is TRBJ2-3, the V gene TRBV13; 10 bases line up with TRBD2. Germline lookup yields CDR1 PRHDT and CDR2 FYEKMQ (reference sequence). This CDR3 comprises 17 residues. V shed 3 bases and J 3 bases; nucleotides not matched to a gene: 9. The CDR3 DNA is TGTGCCAGCAGCTTTAGACCGGGACTAGCGTCTACAGATACGCAGTATTTT. It encodes CASSFRPGLASTDTQYF.

As for this clonotype: The conserved phenylalanine or tryptophan is not found at the CDR3 terminus, so this likely reflects a read error. It is unclear where the CDR3 begins or ends on the DNA, so no DNA is shown, and the CDR3 is as TCRdb lists it. This chain connects TRBV10-1 to TRBJ1-4. The CDR3 numbers 8 amino acids, ends counted. Germline CDR1 and CDR2: WNHNN and SYGVQD (reference sequence). CDR3 in amino acids: CASHTVGL.